Included here is one T cell receptor beta chain sequence, with context. The data derive from a study of shared clonotypes between healthy human individuals. The table came from immunoSEQ multiplex PCR; TCRdb's copy has only in-frame clones and leaves some out. The table has about half a million clones, 65% to 85% seen once. Sequenced material: PBMCs. The receptor's source is a woman aged 40 to 50 in good health. Some clones in this sample may be carry-over from other donors' samples.

CDR3 region: CASSPRGYQETQYF. The CDR3 bases are TGTGCCAGCAGCCCCAGGGGTTATCAAGAGACCCAGTACTTC. The chain employs TRBV11-2 and TRBJ2-5, with D tentatively TRBD1 (6 bases). This CDR3 contains 14 residues. From germline, CDR1 is SGHAT and CDR2 FQNNGV. V lost 5 bases, J lost 2 bases, and 12 bases lay in between.